This TCR delta chain was documented in a study of gamma-delta chains in newborns, infants, children. On the study more broadly: Polyclonal expansion of innate γδ T cells after birth follows microbial exposure.

A note on this clone: A far larger clone differs by one base, so this is likely a read error.

TCRdb re-called the reads via CATT. This sample has about 5,400 delta-chain clones; approximately 14% occur once, and the top ten carry 20% to 25%. The CDR3 runs 24 residues. Losses at the gene ends were 3 bases for V and 0 bases for J; bases not matched to a gene: 27. Germline loops: CDR1 TSWWSYY, CDR2 QGS. The TCR comes from a child who was a newborn, infant or young child, either healthy, febrile or measles-vaccinated (not recorded which). The sequences come from blood, collected at baseline. The chain links TRDV1 to TRDJ1, with 11 bases matching TRDD3. The CDR3 nucleotides read TGTGCTCTTGGGGAGCACCATCCGGTCGCATTCTACTGGGGGATATCCCCATACACCGATAAACTCATCTTT. This sequence encodes CALGEHHPVAFYWGISPYTDKLIF.